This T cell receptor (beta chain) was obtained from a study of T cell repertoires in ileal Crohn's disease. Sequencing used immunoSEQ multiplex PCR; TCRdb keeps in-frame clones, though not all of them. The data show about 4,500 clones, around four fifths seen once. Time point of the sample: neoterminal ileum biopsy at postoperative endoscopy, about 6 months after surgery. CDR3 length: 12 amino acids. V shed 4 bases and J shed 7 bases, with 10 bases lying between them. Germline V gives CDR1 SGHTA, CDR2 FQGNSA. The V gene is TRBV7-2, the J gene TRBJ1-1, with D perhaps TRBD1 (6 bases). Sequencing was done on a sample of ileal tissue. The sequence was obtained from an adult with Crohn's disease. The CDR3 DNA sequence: TGTGCCAGCAGCTCCAGGGGCGGTGAAGCTTTCTTT. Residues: CASSSRGGEAFF.